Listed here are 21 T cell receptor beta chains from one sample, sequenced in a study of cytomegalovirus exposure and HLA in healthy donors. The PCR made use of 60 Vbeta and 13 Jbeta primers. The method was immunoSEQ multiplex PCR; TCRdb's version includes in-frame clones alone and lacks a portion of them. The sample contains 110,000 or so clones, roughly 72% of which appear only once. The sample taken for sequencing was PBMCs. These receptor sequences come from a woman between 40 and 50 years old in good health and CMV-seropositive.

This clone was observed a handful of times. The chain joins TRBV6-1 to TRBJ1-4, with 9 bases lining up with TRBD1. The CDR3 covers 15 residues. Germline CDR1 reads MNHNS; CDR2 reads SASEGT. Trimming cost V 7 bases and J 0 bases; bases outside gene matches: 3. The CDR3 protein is CASIRDRATNEKLFF. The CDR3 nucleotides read TGTGCCAGCATCCGGGACAGGGCAACTAATGAAAAACTGTTTTTT.

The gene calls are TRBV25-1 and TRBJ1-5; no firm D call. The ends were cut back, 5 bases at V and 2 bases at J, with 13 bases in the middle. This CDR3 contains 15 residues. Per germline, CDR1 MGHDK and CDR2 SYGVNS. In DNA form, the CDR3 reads TGTGCCAGCAGTTCCAATCGGGGTGGCAATCAGCCCCAGCATTTT. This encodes CASSSNRGGNQPQHF.

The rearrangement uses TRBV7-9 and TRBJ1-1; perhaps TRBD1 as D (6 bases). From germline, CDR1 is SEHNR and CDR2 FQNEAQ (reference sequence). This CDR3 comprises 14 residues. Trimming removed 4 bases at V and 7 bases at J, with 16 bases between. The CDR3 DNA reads TGTGCCAGCAGCTCCTGGACTGGGGGCCGTGAAGCTTTCTTT. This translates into CASSSWTGGREAFF.

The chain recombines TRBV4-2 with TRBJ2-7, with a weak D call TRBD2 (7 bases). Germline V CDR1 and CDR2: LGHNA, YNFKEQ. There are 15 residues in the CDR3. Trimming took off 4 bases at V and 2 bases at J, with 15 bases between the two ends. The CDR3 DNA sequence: TGTGCCAGCAGCCGGGGGGGGACAACAGCCTACGAGCAGTACTTC. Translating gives CASSRGGTTAYEQYF.

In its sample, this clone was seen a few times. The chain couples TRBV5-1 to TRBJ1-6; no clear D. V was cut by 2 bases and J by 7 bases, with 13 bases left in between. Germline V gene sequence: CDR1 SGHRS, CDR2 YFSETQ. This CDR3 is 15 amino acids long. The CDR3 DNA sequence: TGCGCCAGCAGCTTAGAAGGGTCGGGGAATTCACCCCTCCACTTT. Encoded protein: CASSLEGSGNSPLHF.

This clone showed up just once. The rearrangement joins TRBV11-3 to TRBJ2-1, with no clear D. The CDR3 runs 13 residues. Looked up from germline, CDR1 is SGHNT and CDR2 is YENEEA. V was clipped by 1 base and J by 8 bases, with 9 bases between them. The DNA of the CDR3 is TGTGCCAGCAGCTTAGGAGCCCAATATGAGCAGTTCTTC. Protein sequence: CASSLGAQYEQFF.

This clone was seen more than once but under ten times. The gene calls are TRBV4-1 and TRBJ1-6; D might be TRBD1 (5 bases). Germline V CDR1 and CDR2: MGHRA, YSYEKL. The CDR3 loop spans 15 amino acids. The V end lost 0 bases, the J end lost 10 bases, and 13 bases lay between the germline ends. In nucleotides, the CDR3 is TGCGCCAGCAGCCAAGACTCCGGGGGAGGGTCACCCCTCCACTTT. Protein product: CASSQDSGGGSPLHF.

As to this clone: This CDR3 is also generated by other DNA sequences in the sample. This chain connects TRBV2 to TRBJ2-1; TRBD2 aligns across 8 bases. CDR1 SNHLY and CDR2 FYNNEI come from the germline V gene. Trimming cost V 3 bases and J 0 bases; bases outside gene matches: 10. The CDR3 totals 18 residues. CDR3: CASSDELLAGPSYNEQFF. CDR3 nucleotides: TGTGCCAGCAGTGATGAACTTCTAGCGGGTCCCTCCTACAATGAGCAGTTCTTC.

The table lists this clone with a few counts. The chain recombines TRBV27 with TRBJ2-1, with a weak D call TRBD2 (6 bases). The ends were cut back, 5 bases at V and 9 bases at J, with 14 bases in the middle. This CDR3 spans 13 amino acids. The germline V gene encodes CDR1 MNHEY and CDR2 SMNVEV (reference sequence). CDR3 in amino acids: CASSLGGVGEQFF. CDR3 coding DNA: TGTGCCAGCAGTCTCGGGGGTGTCGGTGAGCAGTTCTTC.

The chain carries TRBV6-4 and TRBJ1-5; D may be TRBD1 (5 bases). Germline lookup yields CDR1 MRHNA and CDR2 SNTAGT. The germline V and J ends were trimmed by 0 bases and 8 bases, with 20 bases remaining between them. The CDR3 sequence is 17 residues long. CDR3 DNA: TGTGCCAGCAGTGACTCCCAATCCTCGGGGGAGCATGAGCCCCAGCATTTT. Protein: CASSDSQSSGEHEPQHF.

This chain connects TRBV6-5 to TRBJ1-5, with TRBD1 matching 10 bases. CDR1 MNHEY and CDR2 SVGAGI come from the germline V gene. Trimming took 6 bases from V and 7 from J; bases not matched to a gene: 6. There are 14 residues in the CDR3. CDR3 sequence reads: CASRVGQGTQPQHF. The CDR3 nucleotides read TGTGCCAGCAGGGTGGGACAGGGGACCCAGCCCCAGCATTTT.

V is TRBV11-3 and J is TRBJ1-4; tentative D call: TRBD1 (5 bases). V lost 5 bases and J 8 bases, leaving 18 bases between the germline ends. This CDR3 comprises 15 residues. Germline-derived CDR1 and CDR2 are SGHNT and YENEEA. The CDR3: CASSRAGNAGEKLFF. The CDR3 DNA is TGTGCCAGCAGCCGCGCAGGGAACGCGGGGGAAAAACTGTTTTTT.

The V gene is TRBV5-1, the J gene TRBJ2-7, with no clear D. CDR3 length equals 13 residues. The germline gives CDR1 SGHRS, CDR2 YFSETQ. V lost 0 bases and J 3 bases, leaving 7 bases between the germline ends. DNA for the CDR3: TGCGCCAGCAGCTTGGGCCAGAACTACGAGCAGTACTTC. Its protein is CASSLGQNYEQYF.

CDR3 in amino acids: CAISSQLGSTIYF. The CDR3 DNA sequence: TGTGCCATCAGCTCCCAATTAGGGAGCACCATATATTTT. The chain uses TRBV10-3 and TRBJ1-3; D not certain. The V gene's germline CDR1 is ENHRY and CDR2 SYGVKD. CDR3 length: 13 amino acids. The ends were cut back, 6 bases at V and 9 bases at J, with 15 bases in the middle.

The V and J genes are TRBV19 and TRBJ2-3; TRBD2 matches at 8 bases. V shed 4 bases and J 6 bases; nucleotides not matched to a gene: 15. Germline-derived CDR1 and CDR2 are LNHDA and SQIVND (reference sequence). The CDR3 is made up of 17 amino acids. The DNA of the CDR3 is TGTGCCAGTAGTACCCTCGGGGGAGCGGGAGTCGTCGATACGCAGTATTTT. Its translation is CASSTLGGAGVVDTQYF.

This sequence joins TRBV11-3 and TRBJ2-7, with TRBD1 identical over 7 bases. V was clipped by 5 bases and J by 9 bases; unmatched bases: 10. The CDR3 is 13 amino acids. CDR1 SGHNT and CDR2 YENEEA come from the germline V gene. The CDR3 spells CASSPTGDPRQYF. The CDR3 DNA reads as TGTGCCAGCAGCCCCACAGGGGACCCCCGGCAGTACTTC.

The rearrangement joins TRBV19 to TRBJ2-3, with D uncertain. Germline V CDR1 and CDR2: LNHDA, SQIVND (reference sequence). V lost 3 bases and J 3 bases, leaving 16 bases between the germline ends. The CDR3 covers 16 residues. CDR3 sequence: CASSIVDSPGTDTQYF. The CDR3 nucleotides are TGTGCCAGTAGTATCGTAGACTCCCCCGGGACAGATACGCAGTATTTT.

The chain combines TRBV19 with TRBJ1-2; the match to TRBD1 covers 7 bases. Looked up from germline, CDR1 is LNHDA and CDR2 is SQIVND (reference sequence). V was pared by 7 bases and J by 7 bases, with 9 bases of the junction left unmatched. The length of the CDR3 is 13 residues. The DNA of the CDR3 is TGTGCCAGTATCCTCGCAGGGGGATCTGGCTACACCTTC. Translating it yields CASILAGGSGYTF.

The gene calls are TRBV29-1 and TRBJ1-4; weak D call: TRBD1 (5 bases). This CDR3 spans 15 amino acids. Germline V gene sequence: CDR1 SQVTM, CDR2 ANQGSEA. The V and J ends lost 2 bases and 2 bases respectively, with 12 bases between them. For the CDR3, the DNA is TGCAGCGTTGAATCAGTAGACAGCACTAATGAAAAACTGTTTTTT. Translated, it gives CSVESVDSTNEKLFF.

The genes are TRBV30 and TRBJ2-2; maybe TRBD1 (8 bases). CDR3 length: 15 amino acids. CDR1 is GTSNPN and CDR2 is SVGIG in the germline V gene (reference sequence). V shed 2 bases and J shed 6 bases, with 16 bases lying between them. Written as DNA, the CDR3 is TGTGCCTGGAGTAGCGGGACAGGCCGCGCCGGGGAGCTGTTTTTT. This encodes CAWSSGTGRAGELFF.

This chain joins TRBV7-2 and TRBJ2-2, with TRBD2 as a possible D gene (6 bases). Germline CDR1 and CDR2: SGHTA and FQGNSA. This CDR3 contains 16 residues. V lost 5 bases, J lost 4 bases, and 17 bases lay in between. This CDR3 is CASSRRPGAGTGELFF. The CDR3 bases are TGTGCCAGCAGCCGCCGTCCGGGAGCGGGCACCGGGGAGCTGTTTTTT.